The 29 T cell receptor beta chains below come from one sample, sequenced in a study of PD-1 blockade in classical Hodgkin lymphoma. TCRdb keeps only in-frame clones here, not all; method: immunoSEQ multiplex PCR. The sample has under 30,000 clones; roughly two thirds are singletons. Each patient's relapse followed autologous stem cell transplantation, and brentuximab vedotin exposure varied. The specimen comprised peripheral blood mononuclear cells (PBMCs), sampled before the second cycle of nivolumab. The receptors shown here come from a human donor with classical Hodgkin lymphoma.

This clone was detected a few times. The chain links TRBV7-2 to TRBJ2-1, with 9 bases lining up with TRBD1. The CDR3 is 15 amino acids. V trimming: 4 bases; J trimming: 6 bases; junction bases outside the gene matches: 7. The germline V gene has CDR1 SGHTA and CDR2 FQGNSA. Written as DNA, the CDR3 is TGTGCCAGCAGCTCTGCCGGGACAGGGCCCAATGAGCAGTTCTTC. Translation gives CASSSAGTGPNEQFF.

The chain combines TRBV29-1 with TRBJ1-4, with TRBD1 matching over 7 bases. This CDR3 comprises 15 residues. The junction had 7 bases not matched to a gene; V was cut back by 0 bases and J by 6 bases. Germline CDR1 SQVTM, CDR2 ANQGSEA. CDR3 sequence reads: CSVEETGRGDEKLFF. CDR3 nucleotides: TGCAGCGTTGAAGAAACGGGCAGGGGGGATGAAAAACTGTTTTTT.

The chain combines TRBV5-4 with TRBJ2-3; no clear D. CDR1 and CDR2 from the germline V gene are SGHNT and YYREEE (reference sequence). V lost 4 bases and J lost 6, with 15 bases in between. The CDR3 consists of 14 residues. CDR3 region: CASSPSPNKDTQYF. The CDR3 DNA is TGTGCCAGCAGCCCGTCCCCGAATAAGGATACGCAGTATTTT.

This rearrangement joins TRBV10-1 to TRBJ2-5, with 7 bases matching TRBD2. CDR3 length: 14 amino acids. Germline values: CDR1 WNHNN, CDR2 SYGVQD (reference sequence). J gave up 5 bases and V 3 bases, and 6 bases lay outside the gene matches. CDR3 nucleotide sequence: TGCGCCAGCAGTGACGGGGGGACGAAGGAGACCCAGTACTTC. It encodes CASSDGGTKETQYF.

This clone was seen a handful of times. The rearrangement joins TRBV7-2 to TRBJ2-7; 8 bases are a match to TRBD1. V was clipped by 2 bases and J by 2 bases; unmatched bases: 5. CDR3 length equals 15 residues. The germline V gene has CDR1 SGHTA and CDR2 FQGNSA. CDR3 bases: TGTGCCAGCAGCTTACCGACAGGGGTAGCCTACGAGCAGTACTTC. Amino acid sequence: CASSLPTGVAYEQYF.

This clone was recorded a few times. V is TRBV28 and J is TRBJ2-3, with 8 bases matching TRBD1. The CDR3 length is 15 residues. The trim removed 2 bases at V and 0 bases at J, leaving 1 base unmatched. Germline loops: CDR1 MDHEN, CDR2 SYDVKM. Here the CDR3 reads CASSLQGASTDTQYF. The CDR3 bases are TGTGCCAGCAGTTTACAGGGGGCTAGCACAGATACGCAGTATTTT.

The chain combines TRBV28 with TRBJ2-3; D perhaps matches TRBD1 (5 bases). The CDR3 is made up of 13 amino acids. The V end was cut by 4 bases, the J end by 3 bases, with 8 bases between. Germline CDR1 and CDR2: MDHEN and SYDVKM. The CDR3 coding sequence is TGTGCCAGCAGTTCCCCAGGGACAGATACGCAGTATTTT. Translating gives CASSSPGTDTQYF.

CDR3 DNA: TGTGCCAGCAGCCAGGGAAACACCATATATTTT. Its translation: CASSQGNTIYF. The V and J genes are TRBV6-5 and TRBJ1-3; no firm D call. This CDR3 spans 11 amino acids. Germline assignment: CDR1 MNHEY and CDR2 SVGAGI. The V and J ends lost 6 bases and 4 bases respectively, with 4 bases between them.

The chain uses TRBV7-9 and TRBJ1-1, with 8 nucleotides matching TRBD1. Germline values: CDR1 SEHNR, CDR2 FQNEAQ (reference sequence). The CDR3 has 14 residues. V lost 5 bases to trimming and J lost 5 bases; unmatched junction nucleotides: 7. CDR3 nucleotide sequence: TGTGCCAGCAGCGGGACAGGAGGAAAAACTGAAGCTTTCTTT. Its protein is CASSGTGGKTEAFF.

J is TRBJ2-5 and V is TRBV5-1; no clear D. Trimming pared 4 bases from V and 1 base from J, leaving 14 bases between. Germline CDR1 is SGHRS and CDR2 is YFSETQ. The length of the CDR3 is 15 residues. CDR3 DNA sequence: TGCGCCAGCAGCCGCGCCCCGGAATTCCAAGAGACCCAGTACTTC. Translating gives CASSRAPEFQETQYF.

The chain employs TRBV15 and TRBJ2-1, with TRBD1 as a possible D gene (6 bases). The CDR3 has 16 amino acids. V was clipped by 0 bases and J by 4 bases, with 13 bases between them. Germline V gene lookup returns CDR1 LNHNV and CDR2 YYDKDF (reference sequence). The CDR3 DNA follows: TGTGCCACCAGCAGAGATAGGGACATATTATACAATGAGCAGTTCTTC. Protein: CATSRDRDILYNEQFF.

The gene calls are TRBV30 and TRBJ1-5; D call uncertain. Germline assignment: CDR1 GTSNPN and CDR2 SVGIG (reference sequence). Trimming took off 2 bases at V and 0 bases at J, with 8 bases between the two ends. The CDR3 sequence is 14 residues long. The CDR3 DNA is TGTGCCTGGAGTAGACTCGTTAGCAATCAGCCCCAGCATTTT. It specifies CAWSRLVSNQPQHF.

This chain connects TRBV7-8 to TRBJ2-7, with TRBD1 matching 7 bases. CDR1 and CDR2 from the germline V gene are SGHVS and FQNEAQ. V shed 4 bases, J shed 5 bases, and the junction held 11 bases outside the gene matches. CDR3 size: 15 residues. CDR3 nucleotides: TGTGCCAGCAGCTATTATAAAGGGGGCCCTGACGAGCAGTACTTC. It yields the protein CASSYYKGGPDEQYF. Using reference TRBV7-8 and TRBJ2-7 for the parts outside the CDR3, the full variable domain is GAGVSQSPRYKVAKRGQDVALRCDPISGHVSLFWYQQALGQGPEFLTYFQNEAQLDKSGLPSDRFFAERPEGSVSTLKIQRTQQEDSAVYLCASSYYKGGPDEQYFGPGTRLTVT.

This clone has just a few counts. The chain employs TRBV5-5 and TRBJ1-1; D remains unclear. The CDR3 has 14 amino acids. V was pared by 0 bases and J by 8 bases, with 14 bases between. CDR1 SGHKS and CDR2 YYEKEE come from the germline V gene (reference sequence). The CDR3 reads CASSLVEISYEAFF. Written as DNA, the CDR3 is TGTGCCAGCAGCTTGGTGGAGATCTCCTACGAAGCTTTCTTT.

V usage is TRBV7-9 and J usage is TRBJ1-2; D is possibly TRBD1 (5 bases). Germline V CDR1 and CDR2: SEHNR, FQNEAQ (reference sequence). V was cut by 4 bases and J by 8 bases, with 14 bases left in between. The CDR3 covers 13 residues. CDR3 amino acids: CASSSGAINGYTF. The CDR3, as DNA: TGTGCCAGCAGCTCTGGGGCAATCAACGGCTACACCTTC. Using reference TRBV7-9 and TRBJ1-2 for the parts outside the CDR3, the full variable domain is DTGVSQNPRHKITKRGQNVTFRCDPISEHNRLYWYRQTLGQGPEFLTYFQNEAQLEKSRLLSDRFSAERPKGSFSTLEIQRTEQGDSAMYLCASSSGAINGYTFGSGTRLTVV.

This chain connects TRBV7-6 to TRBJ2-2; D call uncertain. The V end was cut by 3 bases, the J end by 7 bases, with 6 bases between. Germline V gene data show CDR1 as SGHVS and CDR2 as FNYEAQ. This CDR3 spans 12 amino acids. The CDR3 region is CASSLGFGELFF. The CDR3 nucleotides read TGTGCCAGCAGCTTGGGGTTCGGGGAGCTGTTTTTT.

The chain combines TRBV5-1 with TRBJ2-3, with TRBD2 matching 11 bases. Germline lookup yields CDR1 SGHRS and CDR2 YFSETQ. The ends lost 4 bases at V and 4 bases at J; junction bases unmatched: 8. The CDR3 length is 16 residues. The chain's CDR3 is CASSGRLAGSADTQYF. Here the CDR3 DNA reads TGCGCCAGCAGCGGAAGACTAGCGGGGTCAGCAGATACGCAGTATTTT.

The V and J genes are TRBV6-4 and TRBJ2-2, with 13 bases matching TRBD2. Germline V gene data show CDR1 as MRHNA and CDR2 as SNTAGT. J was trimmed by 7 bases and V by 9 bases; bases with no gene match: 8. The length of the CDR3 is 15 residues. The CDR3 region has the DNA TGTGCCAGAACTGGACTAGCGGGGGTAGGCGGGGAGCTGTTTTTT. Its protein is CARTGLAGVGGELFF.

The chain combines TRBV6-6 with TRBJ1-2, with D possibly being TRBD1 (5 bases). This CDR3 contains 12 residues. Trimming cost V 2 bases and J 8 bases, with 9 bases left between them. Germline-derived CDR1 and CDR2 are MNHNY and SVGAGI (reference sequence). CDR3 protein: CASSYGGEGYTF. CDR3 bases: TGTGCCAGCAGTTACGGGGGGGAGGGCTACACCTTC.

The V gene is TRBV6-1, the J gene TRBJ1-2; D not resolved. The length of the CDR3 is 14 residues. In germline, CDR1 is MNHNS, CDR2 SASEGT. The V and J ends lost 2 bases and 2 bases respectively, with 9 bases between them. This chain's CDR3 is CASSEHARNYGYTF. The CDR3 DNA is TGTGCCAGCAGTGAACATGCCAGAAACTATGGCTACACCTTC.

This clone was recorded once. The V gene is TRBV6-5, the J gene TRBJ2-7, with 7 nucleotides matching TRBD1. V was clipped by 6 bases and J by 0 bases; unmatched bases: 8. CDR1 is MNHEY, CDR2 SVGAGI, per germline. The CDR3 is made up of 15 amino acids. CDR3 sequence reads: CASRVKDRTSYEQYF. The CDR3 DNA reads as TGTGCCAGCAGGGTAAAGGACAGGACCTCCTACGAGCAGTACTTC.

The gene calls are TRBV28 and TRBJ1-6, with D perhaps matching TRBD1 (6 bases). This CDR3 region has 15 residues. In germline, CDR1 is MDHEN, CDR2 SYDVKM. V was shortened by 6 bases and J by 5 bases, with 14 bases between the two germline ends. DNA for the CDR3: TGTGCCAGCAGCTTCTCAGGGGCCAATAATTCACCCCTCCACTTT. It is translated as CASSFSGANNSPLHF.

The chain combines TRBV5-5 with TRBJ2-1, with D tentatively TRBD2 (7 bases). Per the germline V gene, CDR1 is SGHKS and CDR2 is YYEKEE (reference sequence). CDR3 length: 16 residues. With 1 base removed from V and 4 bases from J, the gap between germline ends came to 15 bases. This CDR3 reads CASSLWGGGLYNEQFF. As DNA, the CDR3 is TGTGCCAGCAGCTTGTGGGGCGGGGGCCTATACAATGAGCAGTTCTTC. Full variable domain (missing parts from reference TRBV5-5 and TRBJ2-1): DAGVTQSPTHLIKTRGQQVTLRCSPISGHKSVSWYQQVLGQGPQFIFQYYEKEERGRGNFPDRFSARQFPNYSSELNVNALLLGDSALYLCASSLWGGGLYNEQFFGPGTRLTVL.

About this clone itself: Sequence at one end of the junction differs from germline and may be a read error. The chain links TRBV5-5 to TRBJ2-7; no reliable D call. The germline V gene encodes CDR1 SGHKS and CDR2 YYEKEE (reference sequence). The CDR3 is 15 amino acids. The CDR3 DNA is TGTGCCAGCAGTTTGGACGTGGCAAGCTCCTACGAGCAGTACTTC. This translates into CASSLDVASSYEQYF.

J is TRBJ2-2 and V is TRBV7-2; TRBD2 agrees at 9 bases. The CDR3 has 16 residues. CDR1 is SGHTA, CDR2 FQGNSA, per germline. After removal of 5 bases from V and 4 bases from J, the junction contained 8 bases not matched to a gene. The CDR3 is CASSPGLAGFTGELFF. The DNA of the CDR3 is TGTGCCAGCAGCCCGGGACTAGCTGGCTTCACCGGGGAGCTGTTTTTT.

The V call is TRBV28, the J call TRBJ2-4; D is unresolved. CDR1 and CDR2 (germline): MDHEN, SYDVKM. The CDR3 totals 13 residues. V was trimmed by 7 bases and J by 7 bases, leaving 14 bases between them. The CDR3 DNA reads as TGTGCCAGCACAACGAGTCCCCTCAACATTCAGTACTTC. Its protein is CASTTSPLNIQYF.

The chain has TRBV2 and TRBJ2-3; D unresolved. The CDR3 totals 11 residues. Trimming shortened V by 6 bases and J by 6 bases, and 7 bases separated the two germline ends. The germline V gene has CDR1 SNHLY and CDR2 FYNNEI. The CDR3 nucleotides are TGTGCCAGCAGCCTTGGGGATACGCAGTATTTT. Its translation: CASSLGDTQYF.

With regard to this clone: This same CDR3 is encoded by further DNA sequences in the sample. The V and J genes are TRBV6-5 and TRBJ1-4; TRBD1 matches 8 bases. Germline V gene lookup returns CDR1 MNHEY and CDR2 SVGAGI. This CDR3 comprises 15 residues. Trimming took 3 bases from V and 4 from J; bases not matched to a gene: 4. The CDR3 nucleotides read TGTGCCAGCAGTTATCAGACAGGGGTTAATGAAAAACTGTTTTTT. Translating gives CASSYQTGVNEKLFF.

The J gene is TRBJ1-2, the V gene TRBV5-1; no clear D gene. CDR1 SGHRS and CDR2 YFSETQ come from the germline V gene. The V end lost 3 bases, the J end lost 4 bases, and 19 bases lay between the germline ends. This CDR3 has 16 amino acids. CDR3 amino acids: CASSSGNPGPIYGYTF. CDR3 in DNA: TGCGCCAGCAGCTCCGGAAATCCGGGTCCCATCTATGGCTACACCTTC.